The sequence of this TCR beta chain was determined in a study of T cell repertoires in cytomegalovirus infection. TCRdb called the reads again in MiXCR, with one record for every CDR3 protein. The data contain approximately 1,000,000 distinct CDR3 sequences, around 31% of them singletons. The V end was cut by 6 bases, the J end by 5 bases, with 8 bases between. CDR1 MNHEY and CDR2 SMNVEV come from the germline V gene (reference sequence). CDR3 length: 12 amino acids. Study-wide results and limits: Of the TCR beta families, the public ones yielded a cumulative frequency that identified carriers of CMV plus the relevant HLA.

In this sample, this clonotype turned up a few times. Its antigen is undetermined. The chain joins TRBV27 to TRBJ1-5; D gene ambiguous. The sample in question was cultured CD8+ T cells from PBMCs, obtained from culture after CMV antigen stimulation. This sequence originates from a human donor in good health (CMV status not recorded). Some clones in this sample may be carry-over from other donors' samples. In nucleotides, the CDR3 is TGTGCCAGCAGCCATGGCCATCAGCCCCAGCATTTT. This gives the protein CASSHGHQPQHF.